This T cell receptor beta chain was captured by sequencing in a study of T-cell reconstitution after alpha-beta-depleted transplantation in children. Unique molecular identifiers were incorporated when the TCRbeta library was constructed. Each CDR3 protein gets one entry after TCRdb re-called the PCR reads with MiXCR. The table shows about 610,000 distinct CDR3 sequences, with under 12% occurring only once. The CDR3 runs to 15 residues. The junction had 7 bases not matched to a gene; V was cut back by 4 bases and J by 5 bases. Germline-derived CDR1 and CDR2 are SGHRS and YFSETQ. The chain joins TRBV5-1 to TRBJ2-7; 12 positions match TRBD2. This receptor was taken from a human donor who donated a stem cell graft to a child with acute myeloid leukemia. The input for sequencing was PBMCs from the stem cell graft donor, taken from the stem cell graft. The CDR3 coding sequence is TGCGCCAGCAGCCCAGCTAGCGGGAGGGCAAACGAGCAGTACTTC. This sequence encodes CASSPASGRANEQYF.